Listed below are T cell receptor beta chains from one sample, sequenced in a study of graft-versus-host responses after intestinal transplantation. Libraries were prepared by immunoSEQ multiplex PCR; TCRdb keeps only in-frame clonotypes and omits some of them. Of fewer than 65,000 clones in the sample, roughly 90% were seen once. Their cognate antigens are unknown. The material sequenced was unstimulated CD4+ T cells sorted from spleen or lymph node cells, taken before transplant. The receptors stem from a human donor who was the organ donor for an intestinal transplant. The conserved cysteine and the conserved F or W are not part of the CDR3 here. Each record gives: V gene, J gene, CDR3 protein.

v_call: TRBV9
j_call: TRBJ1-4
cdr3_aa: ASSARMTGLREKLF

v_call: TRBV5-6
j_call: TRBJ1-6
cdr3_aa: ASSLALGGNSPLH

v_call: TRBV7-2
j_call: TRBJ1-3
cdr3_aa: ASSPYGGAISGNTIY

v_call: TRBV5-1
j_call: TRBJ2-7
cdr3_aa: ASSLVGGFGEDEQY

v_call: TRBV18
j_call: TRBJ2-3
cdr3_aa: ASSPLARDTQY

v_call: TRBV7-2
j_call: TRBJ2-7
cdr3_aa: ASSLALLAGLGEQY

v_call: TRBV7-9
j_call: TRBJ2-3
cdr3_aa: ASSLGGLAFTDTQY

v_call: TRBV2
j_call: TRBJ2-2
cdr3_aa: ASRQGSVTNTGELF

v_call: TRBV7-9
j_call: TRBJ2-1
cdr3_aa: ASSLGQYNEQF

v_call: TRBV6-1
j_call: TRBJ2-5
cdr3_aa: ASSGGLAGFKYQETQY

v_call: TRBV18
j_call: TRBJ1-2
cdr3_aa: ASSPGTVNGYT

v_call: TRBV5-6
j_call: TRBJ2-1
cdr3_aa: ASSLGIRGDNEQF

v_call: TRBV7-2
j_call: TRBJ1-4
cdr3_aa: ASSVQGTSNEKLF

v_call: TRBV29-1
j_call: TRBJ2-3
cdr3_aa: SVEAMTRSARRRVSDTQY

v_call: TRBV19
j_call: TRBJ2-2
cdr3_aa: ASSIPGVLSGSNTGELF

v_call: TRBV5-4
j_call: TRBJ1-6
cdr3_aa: ASRRREFVNSPLH

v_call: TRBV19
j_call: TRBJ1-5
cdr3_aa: ASSIGIPNQPQH

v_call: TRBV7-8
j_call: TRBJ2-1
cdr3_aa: ASSLVRGKAYNEQF

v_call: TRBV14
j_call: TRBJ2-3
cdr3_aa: ASSQLAGGDTQY

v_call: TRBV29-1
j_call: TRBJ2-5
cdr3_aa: SVPGAQETQY

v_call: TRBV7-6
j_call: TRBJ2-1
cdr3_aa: ASSSSPEQF